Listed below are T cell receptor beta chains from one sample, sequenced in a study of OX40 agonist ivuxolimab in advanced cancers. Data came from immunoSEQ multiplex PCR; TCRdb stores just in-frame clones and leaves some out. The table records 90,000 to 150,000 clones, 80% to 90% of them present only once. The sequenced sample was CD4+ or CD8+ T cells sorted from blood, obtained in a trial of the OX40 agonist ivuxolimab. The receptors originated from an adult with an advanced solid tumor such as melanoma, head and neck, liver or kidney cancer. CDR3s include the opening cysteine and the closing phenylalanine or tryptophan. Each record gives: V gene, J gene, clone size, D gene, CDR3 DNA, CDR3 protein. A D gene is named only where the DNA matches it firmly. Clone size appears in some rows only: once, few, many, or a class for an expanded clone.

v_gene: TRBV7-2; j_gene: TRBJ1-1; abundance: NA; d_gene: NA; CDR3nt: TGTGCCAGCAGCAGCCTGGGAGTGAACACTGAAGCTTTCTTT; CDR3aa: CASSSLGVNTEAFF
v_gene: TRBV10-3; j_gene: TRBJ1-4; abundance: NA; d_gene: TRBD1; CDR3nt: TGTGCCATCAGTGAAGGGACAGGGGTGGAAAAACTGTTTTTT; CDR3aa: CAISEGTGVEKLFF
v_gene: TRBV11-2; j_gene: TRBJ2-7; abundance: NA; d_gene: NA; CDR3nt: TGTGCCAGCAGCTTGGCCGGGACTGGAATTACGATTGAGCAGTACTTC; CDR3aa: CASSLAGTGITIEQYF
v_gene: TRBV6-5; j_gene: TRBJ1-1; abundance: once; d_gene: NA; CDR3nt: TGTGCCAGCAGCCTTCCGGGACCGCGCACTGAAGCTTTCTTT; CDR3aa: CASSLPGPRTEAFF
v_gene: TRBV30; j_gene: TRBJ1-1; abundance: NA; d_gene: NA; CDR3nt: TGTGCCTGGGGGTCAACAGGGCTAGGCACTGAAGCTTTCTTT; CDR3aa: CAWGSTGLGTEAFF
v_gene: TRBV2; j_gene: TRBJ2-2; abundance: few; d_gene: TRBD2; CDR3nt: TGTGCCAGCAGTGAACGTCTAGCGGGGACGGGCGGGGAGCTGTTTTTT; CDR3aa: CASSERLAGTGGELFF
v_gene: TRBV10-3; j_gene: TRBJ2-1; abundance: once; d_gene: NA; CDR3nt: TGTGCCATCAGTGAGTCTAGGAATGAGCAGTTCTTC; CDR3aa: CAISESRNEQFF
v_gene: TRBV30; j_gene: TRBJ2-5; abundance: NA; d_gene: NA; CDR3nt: TGTGCCTGGAGTAACAGGGTTCAAGAGACCCAGTACTTC; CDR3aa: CAWSNRVQETQYF
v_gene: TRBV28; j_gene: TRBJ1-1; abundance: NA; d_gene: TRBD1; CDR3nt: TGTGCCAGCAGTTCCCCAGGACAGGTGAACACTGAAGCTTTCTTT; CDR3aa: CASSSPGQVNTEAFF
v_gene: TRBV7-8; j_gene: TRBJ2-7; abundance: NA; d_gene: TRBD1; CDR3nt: TGTGCCAGCAGCCGTGCCGGGACAGCCTACGAGCAGTACTTC; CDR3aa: CASSRAGTAYEQYF
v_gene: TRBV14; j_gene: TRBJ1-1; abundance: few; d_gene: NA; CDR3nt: TGTGCCAGCAGCCCGCGGGTGAGCACTGAAGCTTTCTTT; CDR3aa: CASSPRVSTEAFF
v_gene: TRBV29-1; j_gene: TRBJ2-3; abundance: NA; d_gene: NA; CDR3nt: TGCAGCGTTGAGATTGTGGGGGCGGGCACAGATACGCAGTATTTT; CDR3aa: CSVEIVGAGTDTQYF
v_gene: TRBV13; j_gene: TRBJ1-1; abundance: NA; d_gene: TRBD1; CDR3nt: TGTGCCAGCAGCCATACAGGGGGTGCGAACACTGAAGCTTTCTTT; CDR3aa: CASSHTGGANTEAFF
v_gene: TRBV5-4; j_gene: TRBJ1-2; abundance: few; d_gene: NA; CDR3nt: TGTGCCAGCAGCATAGTGGAGGTGAACTATGGCTACACCTTC; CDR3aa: CASSIVEVNYGYTF
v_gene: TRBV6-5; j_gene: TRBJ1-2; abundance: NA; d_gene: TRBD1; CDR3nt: TGTGCCAGCACCAAGCGGACAGGCTATGGCTACACCTTC; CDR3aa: CASTKRTGYGYTF
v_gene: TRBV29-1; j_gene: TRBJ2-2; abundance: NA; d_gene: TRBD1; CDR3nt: TGCAGCGTTTGGGCCTCAGGGACAGCCACCGGGGAGCTGTTTTTT; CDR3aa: CSVWASGTATGELFF
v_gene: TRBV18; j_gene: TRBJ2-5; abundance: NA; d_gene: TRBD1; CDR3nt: TGTGCCAGCTCACCGGGGGACAGGGACCAAAACTTC; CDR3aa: CASSPGDRDQNF
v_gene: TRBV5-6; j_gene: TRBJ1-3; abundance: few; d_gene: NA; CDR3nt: TGTGCCAGCGCCGAGAGCTCTGGAAACACCATATATTTT; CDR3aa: CASAESSGNTIYF
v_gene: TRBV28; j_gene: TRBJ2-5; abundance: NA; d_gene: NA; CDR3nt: TGTGCCAGCAGTTCCCCAGGAGGGGGCCAAGAGACCCAGTACTTC; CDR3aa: CASSSPGGGQETQYF
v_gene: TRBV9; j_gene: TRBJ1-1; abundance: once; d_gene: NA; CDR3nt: TGTGCCAGCAGCTCCTTGACGGGAGGCGGTGAAGCTTTCTTT; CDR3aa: CASSSLTGGGEAFF
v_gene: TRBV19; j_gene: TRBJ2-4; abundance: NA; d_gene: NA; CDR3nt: TGTGCCAGTAATGAAGGGATAGCCAAAAACATTCAGTACTTC; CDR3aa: CASNEGIAKNIQYF
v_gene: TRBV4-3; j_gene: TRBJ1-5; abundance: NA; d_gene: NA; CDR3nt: TGCGCCAGCAGCCATTGGGGCGGGGGCCAGGGCAATCAGCCCCAGCATTTT; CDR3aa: CASSHWGGGQGNQPQHF
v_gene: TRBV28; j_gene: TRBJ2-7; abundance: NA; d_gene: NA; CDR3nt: TGTGCCAGCAGCGGTGGGAATTCGAACGAGCAGTACTTC; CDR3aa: CASSGGNSNEQYF
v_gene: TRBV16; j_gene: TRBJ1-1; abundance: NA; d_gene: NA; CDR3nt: TGTGCCAGCAGCCCTATAGGGTGGTTGAACACTGAAGCTTTCTTT; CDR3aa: CASSPIGWLNTEAFF
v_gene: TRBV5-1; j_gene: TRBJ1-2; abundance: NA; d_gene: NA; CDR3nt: TGCGCCAGCAGCTTGAGGGGACAATCAAATGGCTACACCTTC; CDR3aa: CASSLRGQSNGYTF
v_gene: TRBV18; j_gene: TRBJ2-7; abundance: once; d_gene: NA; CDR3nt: TGTGCCAGCTCAAGCAGCGAGGGCTCCGAGCAGTACTTC; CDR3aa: CASSSSEGSEQYF
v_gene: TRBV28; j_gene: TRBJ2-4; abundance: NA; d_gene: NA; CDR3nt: TGTGCCAGCAGCGCGACCCCCGGCATTCAGTACTTC; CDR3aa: CASSATPGIQYF
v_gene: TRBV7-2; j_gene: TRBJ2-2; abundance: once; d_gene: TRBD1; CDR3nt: TGTGCCAGCAGCGTGGGACAGGACACCGGGGAGCTGTTTTTT; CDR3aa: CASSVGQDTGELFF
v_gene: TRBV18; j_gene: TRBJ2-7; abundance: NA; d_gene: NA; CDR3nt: TGTGCCAGCTCACCTCCCGAGGGGGGGGCCTACGAGCAGTACTTC; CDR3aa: CASSPPEGGAYEQYF
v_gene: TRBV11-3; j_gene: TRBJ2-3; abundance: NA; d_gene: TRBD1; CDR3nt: TGTGCCAGCAGCTTGGGGACAGTCCGGGACGGGACGCAGTATTTT; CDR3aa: CASSLGTVRDGTQYF
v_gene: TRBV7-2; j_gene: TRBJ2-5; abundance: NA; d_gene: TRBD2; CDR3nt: TGTGCCAGCAGCCCCACCCGACTAGCGGGGGTCACCGGGACCCAGTACTTC; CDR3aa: CASSPTRLAGVTGTQYF
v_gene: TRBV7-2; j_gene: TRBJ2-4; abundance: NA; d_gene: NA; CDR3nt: TGTGCCAGCAGCCAACCGGTAGGGGCCAAAAACATTCAGTACTTC; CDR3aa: CASSQPVGAKNIQYF
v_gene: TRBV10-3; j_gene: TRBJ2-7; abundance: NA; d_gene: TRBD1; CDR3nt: TGTGCCATCAGGGCCGGGACAGGCTCCTACGAGCAGTACTTC; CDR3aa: CAIRAGTGSYEQYF
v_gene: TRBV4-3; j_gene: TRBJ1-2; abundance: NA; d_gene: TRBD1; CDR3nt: TGCGCCAGCAGCCAAGGTGGGACAGGGGGCTTCGGTGGCTACACCTTC; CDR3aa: CASSQGGTGGFGGYTF
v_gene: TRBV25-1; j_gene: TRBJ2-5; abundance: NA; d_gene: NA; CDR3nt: TGTGCCAGCAGTGAATCCCTGCACCTCCAAGAGACCCAGTACTTC; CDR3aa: CASSESLHLQETQYF
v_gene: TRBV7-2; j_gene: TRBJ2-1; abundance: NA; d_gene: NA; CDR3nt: TGTGCCAGCAGCTTAGTTTTTGGCAATGAGCAGTTCTTC; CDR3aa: CASSLVFGNEQFF